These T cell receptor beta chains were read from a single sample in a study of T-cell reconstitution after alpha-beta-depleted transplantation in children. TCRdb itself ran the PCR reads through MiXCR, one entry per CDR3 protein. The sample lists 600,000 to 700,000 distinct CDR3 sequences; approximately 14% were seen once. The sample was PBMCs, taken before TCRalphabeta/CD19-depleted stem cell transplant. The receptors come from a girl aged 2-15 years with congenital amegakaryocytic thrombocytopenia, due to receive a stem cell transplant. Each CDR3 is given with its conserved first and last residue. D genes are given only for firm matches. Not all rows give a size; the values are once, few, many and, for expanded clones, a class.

CASSLLAGESGELFF TGTGCCAGCAGCTTACTAGCGGGAGAATCCGGGGAGCTGTTTTTT TRBJ2-2 TRBV7-9 15 few TRBD2
CSATIDTSYEQYF TGCAGTGCTACAATAGACACCAGCTACGAGCAGTACTTC TRBJ2-7 TRBV20-1 13 many .
CASSLGGAQYF TGTGCCAGCAGCTTAGGCGGGGCGCAGTATTTT TRBJ2-3 TRBV7-8 11 . .
CSVDTSESYNEQFF TGCAGCGTCGATACTAGCGAGTCTTACAATGAGCAGTTCTTC TRBJ2-1 TRBV29-1 14 many TRBD2
CASSSIGTAPTGELFF TGTGCCAGCAGCTCCATCGGGACGGCACCCACCGGGGAGCTGTTTTTT TRBJ2-2 TRBV12-3/TRBV12-4 16 many .
CASSGTGEFHEQYF TGTGCCAGCAGTGGGACAGGGGAGTTCCACGAGCAGTACTTC TRBJ2-7 TRBV12-3/TRBV12-4 14 many TRBD1
CAIGESEDNYYEQYF TGTGCCATCGGTGAGTCCGAGGACAATTACTACGAGCAGTACTTC TRBJ2-7 TRBV10-3 15 . .
CASRAMLGATQHF TGTGCCAGCAGGGCCATGCTGGGCGCGACCCAGCATTTT TRBJ1-5 TRBV5-5 13 few .
CASSFYHGQPSSGANVLTF TGTGCCAGCAGTTTTTATCACGGACAGCCCAGCTCTGGGGCCAACGTCCTGACTTTC TRBJ2-6 TRBV28 19 many .
CASSQEGIYEQFF TGTGCCAGCTCACAGGAGGGTATTTATGAGCAGTTCTTC TRBJ2-1 TRBV18 13 . .
CAISGTRYNEQFF TGTGCCATCAGTGGGACTAGGTACAATGAGCAGTTCTTC TRBJ2-1 TRBV10-3 13 few TRBD2
CASSLFLSDTQYF TGTGCCAGCAGTTTATTCTTATCAGATACGCAGTATTTT TRBJ2-3 TRBV27 13 . .
CASSPGLSSTDTQYF TGCGCCAGCAGCCCCGGACTATCCAGCACAGATACGCAGTATTTT TRBJ2-3 TRBV5-1 15 . .
CASSLPTITDTQYF TGTGCCAGCAGCTTGCCGACTATCACAGATACGCAGTATTTT TRBJ2-3 TRBV5-6 14 few .
CASSLDGPDRAYNEQFF TGTGCCAGCAGCTTGGATGGGCCGGACCGTGCCTACAATGAGCAGTTCTTC TRBJ2-1 TRBV5-5 17 many .
CSAVPESSYEQYF TGCAGTGCTGTACCGGAGAGCTCCTACGAGCAGTACTTC TRBJ2-7 TRBV20-1 13 few .
CASSYAGAYEQYF TGTGCCAGCAGTTACGCAGGGGCGTACGAGCAGTACTTC TRBJ2-7 TRBV6-6 13 . .
CASTGGDDSYNEQFF TGTGCCAGCACGGGTGGGGACGACTCCTACAATGAGCAGTTCTTC TRBJ2-1 TRBV7-9 15 many .
CASSSRGTMADTQYF TGTGCCAGCAGTTCAAGGGGGACTATGGCAGATACGCAGTATTTT TRBJ2-3 TRBV7-2 15 . .
CSARVRGTDTQYF TGCAGTGCTAGAGTCAGGGGGACAGATACGCAGTATTTT TRBJ2-3 TRBV20-1 13 many TRBD1
CSVGSNQPQHF TGCAGTGTGGGTAGCAATCAGCCCCAGCATTTT TRBJ1-5 TRBV20-1 11 many .
CSAGGRDYSHNEQFF TGCAGTGCAGGGGGAAGGGACTACTCCCACAATGAGCAGTTCTTC TRBJ2-1 TRBV20-1 15 many .
CASNIGGNTEAFF TGTGCCAGCAACATAGGGGGGAACACTGAAGCTTTCTTT TRBJ1-1 TRBV5-5 13 . .
CSARTLWTGSEDTQYF TGCAGTGCTAGGACACTTTGGACAGGATCAGAGGATACGCAGTATTTT TRBJ2-3 TRBV20-1 16 many TRBD1
CASSLWSHANTGELFF TGCGCCAGCAGCTTGTGGAGCCACGCGAACACCGGGGAGCTGTTTTTT TRBJ2-2 TRBV5-1 16 . .
CASSPPGSSPDTQYF TGTGCCAGCAGTCCCCCCGGTTCATCCCCAGATACGCAGTATTTT TRBJ2-3 TRBV6-1 15 . .
CASSRAGLAGEQFF TGTGCCAGCAGCCGAGCAGGACTAGCTGGTGAGCAGTTCTTC TRBJ2-1 TRBV12-3/TRBV12-4 14 many TRBD2
CSARSASAGVAEAFF TGCAGTGCCAGAAGTGCCTCCGCAGGGGTGGCTGAAGCTTTCTTT TRBJ1-1 TRBV20-1 15 . .